Sequencing of this T cell receptor beta chain was carried out in a study of blood T cell repertoires in COVID-19. The V gene's germline CDR1 is SEHNR and CDR2 FQNEAQ (reference sequence). This CDR3 spans 14 amino acids. V gave up 3 bases and J gave up 1 base, with 7 bases separating them. TCRdb keeps only in-frame clones here, not all; method: immunoSEQ multiplex PCR. Here the sample spans a few hundred thousand clones, more than 80% being singletons. There are a few counts of this clone. The receptor was isolated from a man in his thirties or forties who had recovered from COVID-19. The chain joins TRBV7-9 to TRBJ1-5, with D perhaps TRBD1 (6 bases). Material for sequencing was peripheral blood. CDR3 DNA: TGTGCCAGCAGCTTTAGGGGGAGCAATCAGCCCCAGCATTTT. It specifies CASSFRGSNQPQHF.